This T cell receptor beta chain was identified during a study of T-cell reconstitution after alpha-beta-depleted transplantation in children. CDR1 SGHTA and CDR2 FQGNSA come from the germline V gene. V shed 0 bases and J 4 bases; nucleotides not matched to a gene: 6. This CDR3 spans 15 amino acids. Preparation of the TCRbeta library involved a method that used unique molecular identifiers. TCRdb processed the PCR reads anew with MiXCR; each CDR3 protein has one entry. The sample has about 610,000 distinct CDR3 sequences, over 9.5% seen once. The V and J genes are TRBV7-2 and TRBJ2-7; 7 nucleotides match TRBD1. This clonotype originated in a human donor who donated a stem cell graft to a child with acute myeloid leukemia. The specimen comprised PBMCs from the stem cell graft donor, sampled from the stem cell graft. CDR3 sequence: CASSLASQGVYEQYF. In DNA, the CDR3 is TGTGCCAGCAGCTTAGCCTCCCAGGGGGTATACGAGCAGTACTTC. Combining the CDR3 with reference TRBV7-2 and TRBJ2-7 gives the whole variable domain GAGVSQSPSNKVTEKGKDVELRCDPISGHTALYWYRQSLGQGLEFLIYFQGNSAPDKSGLPSDRFSAERTGGSVSTLTIQRTQQEDSAVYLCASSLASQGVYEQYFGPGTRLTVT.